The 12 T cell receptor beta chains given below trace back to one sample, sequenced in a study of monozygotic twins with inflammatory bowel disease. Each CDR3 protein gets one entry in TCRdb, which reprocessed the 5' RACE reads and gives no DNA. This listing includes 200,000 to 250,000 distinct CDR3 sequences. Input material: blood. These receptors all come from a human donor with ulcerative colitis or Crohn's disease, or a healthy co-twin of an affected twin (not recorded which).

The rearrangement joins TRBV15 to TRBJ1-1. The CDR3 runs to 12 residues. Germline loops: CDR1 LNHNV, CDR2 YYDKDF (reference sequence). CDR3: CATTQGNTEAFF.

The chain joins TRBV12-3 or TRBV12-4 to TRBJ1-1; TCRdb names TRBD1, which stays unverified in the absence of DNA. This CDR3 contains 14 residues. The CDR3 reads CASSFTGPNTEAFF.

The V gene is TRBV7-8, the J gene TRBJ2-7; TCRdb's D call, TRBD1, is unchecked because there is no DNA. The CDR3 has 16 residues. Germline CDR1 and CDR2: SGHVS and FQNEAQ. The CDR3 loop is CASSSVLGTGPGEQYF.

The rearrangement uses TRBV5-1 and TRBJ2-2. The CDR3 has 12 residues. The germline V gene has CDR1 SGHRS and CDR2 YFSETQ. The CDR3: CASSFSSGELFF. Looking up the rest from reference TRBV5-1 and TRBJ2-2 gives the full variable domain: KAGVTQTPRYLIKTRGQQVTLSCSPISGHRSVSWYQQTPGQGLQFLFEYFSETQRNKGNFPGRFSGRQFSNSRSEMNVSTLELGDSALYLCASSFSSGELFFGEGSRLTVL.

This chain uses TRBV5-1 with TRBJ2-7; absent DNA, TCRdb's TRBD1 call cannot be checked. The CDR3 contains 15 residues. Per the germline V gene, CDR1 is SGHRS and CDR2 is YFSETQ. CDR3 amino acids: CASSSGQGSSYEQYF.

CDR3 amino acids: CASSFHLGGRDPGELFF. The chain recombines TRBV12-3 or TRBV12-4 with TRBJ2-2; TCRdb designates TRBD1, a call that cannot be tested without DNA. The CDR3 length is 17 residues.

The chain couples TRBV5-6 to TRBJ2-7; checking the TCRdb D call of TRBD2 is not possible without DNA. Germline lookup yields CDR1 SGHDT and CDR2 YYEEEE. CDR3 length equals 15 residues. This chain's CDR3 is CASSLGLAVSYEQYF.

The chain uses TRBV7-2 and TRBJ1-5; the D call of TRBD1 rests on TCRdb alone, since no DNA is present to check it. Per the germline V gene, CDR1 is SGHTA and CDR2 is FQGNSA. This CDR3 is built from 15 residues. The CDR3 protein is CASSLGRAGNQPQHF.

This chain joins TRBV4-1 and TRBJ1-4; TCRdb outputs TRBD1, but without DNA this stays unchecked. The CDR3 sequence is 19 residues long. Germline loops: CDR1 MGHRA, CDR2 YSYEKL. CDR3 sequence reads: CASSPPEGHYSGGNEKLFF.

The gene calls are TRBV5-6 and TRBJ2-7. Per the germline V gene, CDR1 is SGHDT and CDR2 is YYEEEE. There are 13 residues in the CDR3. The chain's CDR3 is CASSLAAGDEQYF.

CDR3 residues: CASRSGGQGHNEQFF. V and J are TRBV6-2 or TRBV6-3 and TRBJ2-1; TCRdb names TRBD1, which stays unverified in the absence of DNA. Germline CDR1 is MNHEY and CDR2 is SVGEGT. This CDR3 has 15 residues.

The chain couples TRBV25-1 to TRBJ1-5; checking the TCRdb D call of TRBD1 is not possible without DNA. Looked up from germline, CDR1 is MGHDK and CDR2 is SYGVNS. This CDR3 has 13 residues. This CDR3 reads CASKGAGNQPQHF. The full variable domain, with the rest looked up from reference TRBV25-1 and TRBJ1-5, is EADIYQTPRYLVIGTGKKITLECSQTMGHDKMYWYQQDPGMELHLIHYSYGVNSTEKGDLSSESTVSRIRTEHFPLTLESARPSHTSQYLCASKGAGNQPQHFGDGTRLSIL.